One and the same sample provided the 24 T cell receptor beta chains below, sequenced in a study of T cell responses to AZD1222 COVID-19 vaccine. Data came from immunoSEQ multiplex PCR; TCRdb stores just in-frame clones and leaves some out. Of approximately 82,000 clones listed, about 90% were seen once; the top ten hold around 2.9%. This sample comprised peripheral blood, obtained 28 days after the second AZD1222 dose. These TCRs come from an adult who received the AZD1222 COVID-19 vaccine.

The chain employs TRBV6-2 or TRBV6-3 and TRBJ2-3; 11 nucleotides line up with TRBD2. The CDR3 extends over 18 amino acids. CDR1 is MNHEY and CDR2 is SVGEGT in the germline V gene. Germline trimming cut 4 bases from V and 4 bases from J; bases unmatched to any gene: 13. The CDR3 DNA sequence: TGTGCCAGCAGTTCCGTCCGCCCACTAGCGGGGGCCCCAGATACGCAGTATTTT. Encoded protein: CASSSVRPLAGAPDTQYF.

The rearrangement links TRBV11-2 to TRBJ1-2, with 8 positions matching TRBD1. In germline, CDR1 is SGHAT, CDR2 FQNNGV. The CDR3 has 16 amino acids. V lost 4 bases and J lost 5; bases outside the gene matches: 12. In DNA form, the CDR3 reads TGTGCCAGCAGCTCCAATGCACAGGGGGTAGGGTATGGCTACACCTTC. Its translation is CASSSNAQGVGYGYTF.

This CDR3 reads CSVGQAENQPQHF. CDR3 bases: TGCAGCGTTGGGCAGGCGGAGAATCAGCCCCAGCATTTT. This chain links TRBV29-1 with TRBJ1-5, with D unclear. The CDR3 runs to 13 residues. V gave up 4 bases and J gave up 4 bases, with 11 bases separating them. CDR1 and CDR2 from the germline V gene are SQVTM and ANQGSEA.

The rearrangement links TRBV25-1 to TRBJ2-6, with a tentative D call TRBD2 (5 bases). This CDR3 has 15 residues. V was cut by 7 bases and J by 2 bases, with 12 bases left in between. The V gene's germline CDR1 is MGHDK and CDR2 SYGVNS. CDR3 nucleotides: TGTGCCAGCAACGCCCGGGGTACTGGGGCCAACGTCCTGACTTTC. Encoded protein: CASNARGTGANVLTF.

The chain couples TRBV5-5 to TRBJ1-5; no clear D gene. CDR1 SGHKS and CDR2 YYEKEE come from the germline V gene (reference sequence). Trimming pared 2 bases from V and 3 bases from J, leaving 9 bases between. The CDR3 loop spans 14 amino acids. CDR3 nucleotide sequence: TGTGCCAGCAGCTTCGCGGGCGACAATCAGCCCCAGCATTTT. Its translation is CASSFAGDNQPQHF.

The rearrangement links TRBV9 to TRBJ1-1; D unclear. Trimming left V 2 bases short and J 4 bases short, with 12 bases between. Germline-derived CDR1 and CDR2 are SGDLS and YYNGEE. CDR3 size: 14 residues. In DNA, the CDR3 is TGTGCCAGCAGCGTGGAGGTCACCGCCACTGAAGCTTTCTTT. Translation gives CASSVEVTATEAFF.

Comments on this clone: The DNA is left out, because the CDR3 cannot be placed on it with certainty; the CDR3 is given as TCRdb lists it. V is TRBV5-6 and J is TRBJ1-6. From its first to its last residue, the CDR3 has 16 amino acids. Germline loops: CDR1 SGHDT, CDR2 YYEEEE. The CDR3 here is CASSFGNGRYNSPLHF.

The CDR3 DNA reads TGTGCCAGCAGCCTTTCCCTCGAGTCCGGCTACACCTTC. The encoded protein is CASSLSLESGYTF. The rearrangement uses TRBV3-1 (or the pseudogene TRBV3-2) and TRBJ1-2, with D unclear. The CDR3 consists of 13 residues. Germline loops: CDR1 LGHDT, CDR2 YNNKEL (reference sequence). V lost 4 bases, J lost 8 bases, and 14 bases lay in between.

V gene TRBV19 combines with J gene TRBJ2-1; 9 bases align to TRBD2. V lost 7 bases to trimming and J lost 4 bases; unmatched junction nucleotides: 8. This CDR3 comprises 15 residues. Germline CDR1 and CDR2: LNHDA and SQIVND (reference sequence). The CDR3 region is CASTFLSGGYNEQFF. CDR3 in DNA: TGTGCCAGTACCTTTCTTAGCGGGGGATACAATGAGCAGTTCTTC.

J is TRBJ1-4 and V is TRBV18; D is ambiguous. CDR3 length: 15 residues. Trimming left V 5 bases short and J 0 bases short, with 10 bases between. Germline CDR1 and CDR2: KGHSH and LQKENI. The CDR3 is CASSADLATNEKLFF. The CDR3, as DNA: TGTGCCAGCTCAGCGGACCTTGCAACTAATGAAAAACTGTTTTTT.

The chain employs TRBV5-8 and TRBJ1-2, with D hard to call. The CDR3 runs 11 residues. CDR1 is SGHTS and CDR2 is YDEGEE in the germline V gene. V gave up 2 bases and J gave up 7 bases, with 6 bases separating them. CDR3 DNA sequence: TGTGCCAGCAGCTTAGTATTTGGCTACACCTTC. This codes for CASSLVFGYTF. Combining the CDR3 with reference TRBV5-8 and TRBJ1-2 gives the whole variable domain EAGVTQSPTHLIKTRGQQATLRCSPISGHTSVYWYQQALGLGLQFLLWYDEGEERNRGNFPPRFSGRQFPNYSSELNVNALELEDSALYLCASSLVFGYTFGSGTRLTVV.

This rearrangement joins TRBV6-5 to TRBJ1-4; TRBD1 agrees at 12 bases. CDR1 is MNHEY and CDR2 is SVGAGI in the germline V gene. The CDR3 has 15 residues. The V gene end was trimmed by 8 bases and the J gene end by 3 bases; junction bases not matched to a gene: 4. CDR3 coding DNA: TGTGCCAGCCGGGACAGGGGGCGATCTAATGAAAAACTGTTTTTT. Translating gives CASRDRGRSNEKLFF.

The V and J genes are TRBV9 and TRBJ2-1; D unclear. Germline V gene data show CDR1 as SGDLS and CDR2 as YYNGEE. This CDR3 is built from 11 residues. Trimming left V 7 bases short and J 9 bases short, with 11 bases between. CDR3 residues: CASCHVCEQFF. The CDR3 nucleotides are TGTGCCAGCTGCCATGTATGTGAGCAGTTCTTC.

The J gene is TRBJ1-2, the V gene TRBV27, with D perhaps TRBD1 (5 bases). Trimming removed 0 bases from V and 2 bases from J, with 7 bases in between. The length of the CDR3 is 14 residues. Germline loops: CDR1 MNHEY, CDR2 SMNVEV (reference sequence). CDR3 coding DNA: TGTGCCAGCAGTTTATCGCCAGGGAACTATGGCTACACCTTC. The encoded protein is CASSLSPGNYGYTF.

This rearrangement joins TRBV7-3 to TRBJ1-1, with D uncertain. Trimming removed 4 bases from V and 1 base from J, with 7 bases in between. The length of the CDR3 is 13 residues. Germline V gene lookup returns CDR1 SGHTA and CDR2 FQGTGA. The CDR3 reads CASSSGQNTEAFF. The CDR3 DNA reads as TGTGCCAGCAGCTCGGGCCAGAACACTGAAGCTTTCTTT.

The genes are TRBV7-2 and TRBJ1-5; D remains ambiguous. The CDR3 has 14 amino acids. The V end lost 6 bases, the J end lost 7 bases, and 16 bases lay between the germline ends. CDR1 and CDR2 (germline): SGHTA, FQGNSA. This CDR3 is CASSPLGSSQPQHF. CDR3 nucleotides: TGTGCCAGCAGTCCTTTGGGGAGTTCCCAGCCCCAGCATTTT.

The chain employs TRBV7-9 and TRBJ2-5; 14 bases align to TRBD2. The CDR3 is 16 amino acids. The V segment lost 3 bases and the J segment 3 bases; nucleotides outside the gene matches: 3. The germline CDR1 and CDR2 sequences are SEHNR and FQNEAQ (reference sequence). The CDR3 region is CASSFWTSGGKETQYF. The CDR3 region has the DNA TGTGCCAGCAGCTTCTGGACTAGCGGGGGGAAAGAGACCCAGTACTTC.

V and J are TRBV7-7 and TRBJ2-5; no clear D gene. Trimming cost V 5 bases and J 2 bases, with 15 bases left between them. The CDR3 has 15 residues. The germline CDR1 and CDR2 sequences are SSHAT and FNYEAQ (reference sequence). CDR3 protein: CASSVGPLAQETQYF. For the CDR3, the DNA is TGTGCCAGCAGCGTCGGTCCGCTGGCACAAGAGACCCAGTACTTC.

J is TRBJ1-2 and V is TRBV4-1, with 7 nucleotides matching TRBD1. CDR1 and CDR2 from the germline V gene are MGHRA and YSYEKL. V shed 3 bases and J 13 bases; nucleotides not matched to a gene: 11. There are 13 residues in the CDR3. The CDR3 protein is CASSQTPGGSLTF. CDR3 DNA sequence: TGCGCCAGCAGCCAGACCCCAGGGGGTTCGCTCACCTTC.

The CDR3 spells CASKRPSGANVLTF. CDR3 bases: TGTGCCAGCAAGCGACCTTCTGGGGCCAACGTCCTGACTTTC. V is TRBV28 and J is TRBJ2-6, with unresolved D. The CDR3 loop spans 14 amino acids. The germline V and J ends were trimmed by 7 bases and 1 base, with 8 bases remaining between them. Germline V gene sequence: CDR1 MDHEN, CDR2 SYDVKM.

J is TRBJ1-2 and V is TRBV2; 7 positions match TRBD1. This CDR3 is 13 amino acids long. The germline V gene has CDR1 SNHLY and CDR2 FYNNEI. V lost 5 bases, J lost 8 bases, and 8 bases stayed unmatched. CDR3: CASSRGTDMGYTF. Written as DNA, the CDR3 is TGTGCCAGCAGTAGAGGGACAGATATGGGCTACACCTTC.

The genes are TRBV5-1 and TRBJ1-6; maybe TRBD1 (6 bases). The CDR3 has 14 residues. Trimming removed 1 base from V and 6 bases from J, with 8 bases in between. Germline V gives CDR1 SGHRS, CDR2 YFSETQ. The chain's CDR3 is CASSLSQGNSPLHF. CDR3 in DNA: TGCGCCAGCAGCTTGTCACAGGGTAATTCACCCCTCCACTTT.

The V and J genes are TRBV18 and TRBJ2-7, with 13 bases fitting TRBD2. The CDR3 consists of 14 residues. V lost 4 bases and J lost 6; bases outside the gene matches: 3. Germline V gene data show CDR1 as KGHSH and CDR2 as LQKENI. The CDR3 sequence: CASSRTSGGFEQYF. CDR3 bases: TGTGCCAGCTCACGGACTAGCGGGGGTTTCGAGCAGTACTTC.

The chain has TRBV28 and TRBJ1-3, with 8 nucleotides matching TRBD1. Germline assignment: CDR1 MDHEN and CDR2 SYDVKM. The CDR3 contains 16 residues. After removal of 2 bases from V and 4 bases from J, the junction contained 7 bases not matched to a gene. The CDR3 nucleotides read TGTGCCAGCAGTTTAGACCAGGGGGCTAAGGGAAACACCATATATTTT. Its protein product is CASSLDQGAKGNTIYF.